This TCR beta chain was identified in a study of post-analysis software for immune sequencing data. Overall study results and limits: About five TRBV segments appeared more often in patients than in controls, and TRBV5-6, TRBV5-1 and TRBV20-1 were among these. The normalized Chao1 diversity of multiple sclerosis patients was significantly lower than that of controls.

The TCR beta cDNA libraries contained unique molecular identifiers. The authors obtained roughly 500,000 cDNA molecules from approximately 0.91 to 9.4 million T cells. TCRdb passed the PCR reads through MiXCR, listing each CDR3 protein once. The sample has some 450,000 distinct CDR3 sequences, around 40% seen once. Trimming shortened V by 1 base and J by 9 bases, and 16 bases separated the two germline ends. The CDR3 spans 15 residues. Germline V gene lookup returns CDR1 SNHLY and CDR2 FYNNEI. On this clonotype itself: What it binds is not known.

The TCR originated in a girl aged 10 to 17 with multiple sclerosis. The chain has TRBV2 and TRBJ2-1, with D perhaps TRBD1 or TRBD2 (5 bases each). What was sequenced was blood. DNA for the CDR3: TGTGCCAGCAGTGAAGGGGACGCAGCTCACACTGAGCAGTTCTTC. It yields the protein CASSEGDAAHTEQFF.